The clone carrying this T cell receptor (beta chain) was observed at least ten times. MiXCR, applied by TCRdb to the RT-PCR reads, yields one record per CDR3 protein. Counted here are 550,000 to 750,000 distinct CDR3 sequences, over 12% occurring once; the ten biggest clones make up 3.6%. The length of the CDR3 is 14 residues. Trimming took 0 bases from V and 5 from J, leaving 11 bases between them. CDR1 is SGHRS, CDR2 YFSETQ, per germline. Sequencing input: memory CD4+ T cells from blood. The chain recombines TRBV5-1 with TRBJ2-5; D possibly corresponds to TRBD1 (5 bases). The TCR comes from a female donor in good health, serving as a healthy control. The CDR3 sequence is CASSLGGRDETQYF. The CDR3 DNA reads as TGCGCCAGCAGCTTGGGGGGCAGGGATGAGACCCAGTACTTC.